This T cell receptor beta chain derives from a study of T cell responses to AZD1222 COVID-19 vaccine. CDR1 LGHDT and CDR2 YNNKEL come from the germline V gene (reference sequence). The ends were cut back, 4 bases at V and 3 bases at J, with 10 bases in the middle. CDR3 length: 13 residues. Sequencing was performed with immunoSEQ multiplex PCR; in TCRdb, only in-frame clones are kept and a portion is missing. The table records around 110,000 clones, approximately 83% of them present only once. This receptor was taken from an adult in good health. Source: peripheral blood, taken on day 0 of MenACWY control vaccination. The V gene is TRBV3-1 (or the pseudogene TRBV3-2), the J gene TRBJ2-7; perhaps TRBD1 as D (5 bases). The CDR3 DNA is TGTGCCAGCAGCCGGCAGGGCAACTACGAGCAGTACTTC. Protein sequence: CASSRQGNYEQYF.